This T cell receptor (beta chain) was identified in a study of T-cell reconstitution after alpha-beta-depleted transplantation in children. With 7 bases removed from V and 8 bases from J, the gap between germline ends came to 13 bases. Germline V gene data show CDR1 as MNHEY and CDR2 as SVGAGI. CDR3 length: 12 residues. A TCRbeta library incorporating unique molecular identifiers was prepared. Each CDR3 protein gets one entry after TCRdb re-called the PCR reads with MiXCR. Of almost 500,000 distinct CDR3 sequences listed, roughly an eighth are singletons. The starting material was PBMCs from the stem cell graft donor, obtained from the stem cell graft. J is TRBJ2-3 and V is TRBV6-5; either TRBD1 or TRBD2 may supply D (5 bases each). The TCR sequence derives from a human donor who donated a stem cell graft to a child with combined immunodeficiency. CDR3 DNA sequence: TGTGCCAGCACCCGTTGGGACGCTACGCAGTATTTT. This gives the protein CASTRWDATQYF.